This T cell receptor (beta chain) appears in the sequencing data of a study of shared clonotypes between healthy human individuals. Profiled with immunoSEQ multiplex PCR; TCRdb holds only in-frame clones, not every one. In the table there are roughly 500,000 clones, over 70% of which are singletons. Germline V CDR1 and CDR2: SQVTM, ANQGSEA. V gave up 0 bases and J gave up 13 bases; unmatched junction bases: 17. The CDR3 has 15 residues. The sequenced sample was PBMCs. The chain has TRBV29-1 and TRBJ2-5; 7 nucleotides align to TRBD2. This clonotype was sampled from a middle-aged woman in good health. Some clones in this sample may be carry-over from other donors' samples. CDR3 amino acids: CSVEERSSRGEGRYF. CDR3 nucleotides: TGCAGCGTTGAAGAACGATCCTCCCGGGGGGAAGGGCGGTACTTC.